This T cell receptor beta chain was captured by sequencing in a study of shared clonotypes between healthy human individuals. Measured with immunoSEQ multiplex PCR; TCRdb has only the in-frame clones, and not every one. This table holds fewer than 700,000 clones, around 76% found once. Note on this clone: Within the sample, other DNA sequences also encode this same CDR3.

Germline loops: CDR1 SGHTA, CDR2 FQGTGA. The CDR3 contains 17 residues. Trimming cost V 0 bases and J 1 base, with 10 bases left between them. V gene TRBV7-3 combines with J gene TRBJ2-6; no clear D gene. The TCR originated in a woman in her 40s in good health. Some clones in this sample may be carry-over from other donors' samples. Sequences were obtained from PBMCs. The CDR3 nucleotides are TGTGCCAGCAGCTTAACTCAAGGGAAGTCTGGGGCCAACGTCCTGACTTTC. It codes for CASSLTQGKSGANVLTF.